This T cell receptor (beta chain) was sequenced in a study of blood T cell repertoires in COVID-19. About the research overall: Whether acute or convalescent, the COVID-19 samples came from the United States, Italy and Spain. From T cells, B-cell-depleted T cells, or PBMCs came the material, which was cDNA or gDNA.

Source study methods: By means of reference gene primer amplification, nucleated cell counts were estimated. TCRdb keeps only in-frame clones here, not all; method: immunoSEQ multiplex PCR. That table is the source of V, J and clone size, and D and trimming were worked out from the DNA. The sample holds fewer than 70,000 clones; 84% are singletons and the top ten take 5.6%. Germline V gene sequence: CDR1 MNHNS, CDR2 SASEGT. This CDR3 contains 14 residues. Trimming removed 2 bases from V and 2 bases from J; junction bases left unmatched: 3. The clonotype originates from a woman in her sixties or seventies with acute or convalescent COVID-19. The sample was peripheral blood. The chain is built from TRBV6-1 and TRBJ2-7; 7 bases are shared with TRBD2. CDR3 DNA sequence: TGTGCCAGCAGTGAAAGTCTAGCGGCCTACGAGCAGTACTTC. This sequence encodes CASSESLAAYEQYF.